This T cell receptor beta chain was recorded in a study of CD8 T cells in Susac syndrome. Study conclusions and caveats: The study conceded that its TCR sequencing and HLA analysis involved relatively few individuals.

CD8+ and CD4+ blood T cells underwent TCR beta sequencing. TEMRA cells were FACS-enriched, unlike CD8+ and CD4+ T cells, which were negatively isolated. On this clonotype itself: Its specificity is not known.

The V and J ends lost 1 base and 8 bases respectively, with 17 bases between them. The CDR3 is 15 residues long. RNA, at 0.5 to 1 ug, was reverse transcribed with random hexamers. TCR beta CDR3 was amplified by immunoSEQ multiplex PCR. This amplification extended across 54 Vbeta and 13 Jbeta segments. TCRdb itself ran the immunoSEQ multiplex PCR reads through MiXCR, one entry per CDR3 protein. The sample has about 150,000 distinct CDR3 sequences, around 96% seen once. The sample consisted of CD4+ T cells from PBMCs. This sequence originates from a human donor with Susac syndrome. The chain carries TRBV12-3 or TRBV12-4 and TRBJ1-2; D gene unclear. DNA of the CDR3: TGTGCCAGCAGTTTAGGAGGGCGTCCTCCCGGGGGCTACACCTTC. This encodes CASSLGGRPPGGYTF.